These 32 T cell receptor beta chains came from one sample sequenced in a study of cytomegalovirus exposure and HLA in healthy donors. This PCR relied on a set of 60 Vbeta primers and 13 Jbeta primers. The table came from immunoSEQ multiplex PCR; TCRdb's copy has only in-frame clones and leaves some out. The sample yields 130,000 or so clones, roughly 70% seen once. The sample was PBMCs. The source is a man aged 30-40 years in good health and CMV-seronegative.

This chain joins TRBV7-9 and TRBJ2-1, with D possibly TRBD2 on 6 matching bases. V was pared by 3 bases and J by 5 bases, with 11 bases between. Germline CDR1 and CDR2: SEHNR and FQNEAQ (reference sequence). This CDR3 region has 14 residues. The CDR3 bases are TGTGCCAGCAGCTTGGGGGGTAGTAACAATGAGCAGTTCTTC. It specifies CASSLGGSNNEQFF.

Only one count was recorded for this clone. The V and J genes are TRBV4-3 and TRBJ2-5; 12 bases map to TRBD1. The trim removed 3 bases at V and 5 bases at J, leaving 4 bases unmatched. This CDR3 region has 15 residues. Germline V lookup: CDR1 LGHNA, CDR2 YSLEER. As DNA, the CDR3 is TGCGCCAGCAGCCATAGGGACAGGGGGCGGGAGACCCAGTACTTC. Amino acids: CASSHRDRGRETQYF.

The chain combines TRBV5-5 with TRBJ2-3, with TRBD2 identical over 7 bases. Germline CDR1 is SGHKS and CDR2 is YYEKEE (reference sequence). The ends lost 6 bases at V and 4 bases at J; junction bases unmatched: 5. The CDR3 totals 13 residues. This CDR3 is CASIWGGSDTQYF. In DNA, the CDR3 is TGTGCCAGCATTTGGGGGGGTTCAGATACGCAGTATTTT.

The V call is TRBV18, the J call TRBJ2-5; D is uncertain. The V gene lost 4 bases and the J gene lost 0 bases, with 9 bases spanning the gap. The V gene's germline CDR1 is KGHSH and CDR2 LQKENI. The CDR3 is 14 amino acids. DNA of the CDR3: TGTGCCAGCTCACGGCAATCGTACCAAGAGACCCAGTACTTC. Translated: CASSRQSYQETQYF.

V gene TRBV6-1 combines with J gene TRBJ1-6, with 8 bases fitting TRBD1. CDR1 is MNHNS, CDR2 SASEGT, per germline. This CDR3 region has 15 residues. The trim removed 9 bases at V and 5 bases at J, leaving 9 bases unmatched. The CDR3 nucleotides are TGTGCCAGTACGATCGGGACAGGCCATAATTCACCCCTCCACTTT. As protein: CASTIGTGHNSPLHF.

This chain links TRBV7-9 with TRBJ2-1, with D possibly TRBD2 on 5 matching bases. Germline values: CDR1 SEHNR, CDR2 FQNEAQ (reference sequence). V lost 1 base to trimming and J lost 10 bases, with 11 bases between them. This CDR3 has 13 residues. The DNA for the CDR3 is TGTGCCAGCAGCTTAGTCTCAGGACTCGAGCAGTTCTTC. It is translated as CASSLVSGLEQFF.

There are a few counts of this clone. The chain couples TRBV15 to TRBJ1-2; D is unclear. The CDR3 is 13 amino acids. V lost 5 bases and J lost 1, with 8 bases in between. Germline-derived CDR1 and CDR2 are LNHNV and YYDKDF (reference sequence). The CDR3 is CATSAGGNYGYTF. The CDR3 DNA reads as TGTGCCACCAGCGCAGGAGGTAACTATGGCTACACCTTC. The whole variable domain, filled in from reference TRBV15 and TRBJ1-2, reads DAMVIQNPRYQVTQFGKPVTLSCSQTLNHNVMYWYQQKSSQAPKLLFHYYDKDFNNEADTPDNFQSRRPNTSFCFLDIRSPGLGDTAMYLCATSAGGNYGYTFGSGTRLTVV.

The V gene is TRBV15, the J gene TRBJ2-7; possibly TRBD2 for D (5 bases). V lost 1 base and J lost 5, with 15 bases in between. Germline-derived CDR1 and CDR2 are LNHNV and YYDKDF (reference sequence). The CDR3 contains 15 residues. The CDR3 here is CATSRGARGKDEQYF. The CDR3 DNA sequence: TGTGCCACCAGCAGAGGGGCTAGAGGGAAAGACGAGCAGTACTTC. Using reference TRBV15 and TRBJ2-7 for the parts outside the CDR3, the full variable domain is DAMVIQNPRYQVTQFGKPVTLSCSQTLNHNVMYWYQQKSSQAPKLLFHYYDKDFNNEADTPDNFQSRRPNTSFCFLDIRSPGLGDTAMYLCATSRGARGKDEQYFGPGTRLTVT.

CDR3 DNA sequence: TGTGCCAGCAGCAAGGTGACAGGGTGGGAGACCCAGTACTTC. Translated, it gives CASSKVTGWETQYF. The rearrangement links TRBV21-1 to TRBJ2-5; TRBD1 reflects the table's D call only, with no check against the DNA. TRBV21-1 is a pseudogene. The CDR3 length is 14 residues.

In DNA, the CDR3 is TGTGCCAGCAGCCCGGGACAGGGATATCAGCCCCAGCATTTT. Its translation: CASSPGQGYQPQHF. The rearrangement links TRBV11-2 to TRBJ1-5; 9 nucleotides agree with TRBD1. The CDR3 runs to 14 residues. Germline-derived CDR1 and CDR2 are SGHAT and FQNNGV. Trimming removed 5 bases from V and 5 bases from J; junction bases left unmatched: 4. Based on the CDR3 plus reference TRBV11-2 and TRBJ1-5, the full variable domain is EAGVAQSPRYKIIEKRQSVAFWCNPISGHATLYWYQQILGQGPKLLIQFQNNGVVDDSQLPKDRFSAERLKGVDSTLKIQPAKLEDSAVYLCASSPGQGYQPQHFGDGTRLSIL.

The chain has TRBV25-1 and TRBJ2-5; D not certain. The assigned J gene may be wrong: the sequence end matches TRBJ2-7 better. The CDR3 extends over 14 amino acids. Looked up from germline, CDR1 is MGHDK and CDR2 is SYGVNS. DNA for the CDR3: TGTGCCAGCAGTGAATACCTGAGCTCCTACGAGCAGTACTTC. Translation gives CASSEYLSSYEQYF.

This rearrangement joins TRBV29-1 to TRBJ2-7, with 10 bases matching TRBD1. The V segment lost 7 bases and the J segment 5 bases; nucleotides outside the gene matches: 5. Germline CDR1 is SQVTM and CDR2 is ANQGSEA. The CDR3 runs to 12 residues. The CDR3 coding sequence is TGCAGCGCTCCCGGGACAGGGGACGAGCAGTACTTC. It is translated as CSAPGTGDEQYF.

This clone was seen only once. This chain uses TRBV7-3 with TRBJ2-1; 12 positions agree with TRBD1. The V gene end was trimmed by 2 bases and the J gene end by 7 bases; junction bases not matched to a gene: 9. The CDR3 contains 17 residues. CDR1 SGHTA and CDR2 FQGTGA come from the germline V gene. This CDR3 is CASSLFSGDRGLNEQFF. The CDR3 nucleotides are TGTGCCAGCAGCTTATTTTCCGGGGACAGGGGGCTAAATGAGCAGTTCTTC.

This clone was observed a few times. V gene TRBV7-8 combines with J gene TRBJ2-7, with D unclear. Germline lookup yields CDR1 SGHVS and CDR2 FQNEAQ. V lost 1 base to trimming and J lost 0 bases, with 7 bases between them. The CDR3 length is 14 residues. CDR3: CASSLVEFSYEQYF. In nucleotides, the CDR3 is TGTGCCAGCAGCTTAGTGGAGTTCTCCTACGAGCAGTACTTC. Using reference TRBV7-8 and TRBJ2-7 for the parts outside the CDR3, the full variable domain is GAGVSQSPRYKVAKRGQDVALRCDPISGHVSLFWYQQALGQGPEFLTYFQNEAQLDKSGLPSDRFFAERPEGSVSTLKIQRTQQEDSAVYLCASSLVEFSYEQYFGPGTRLTVT.

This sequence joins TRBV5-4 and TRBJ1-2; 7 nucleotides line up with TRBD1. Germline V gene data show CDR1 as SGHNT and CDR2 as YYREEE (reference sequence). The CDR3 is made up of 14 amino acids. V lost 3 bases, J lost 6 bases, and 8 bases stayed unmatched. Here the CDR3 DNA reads TGTGCCAGCAGCTCCATAGGGGGCGGGGATGGCTACACCTTC. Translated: CASSSIGGGDGYTF.

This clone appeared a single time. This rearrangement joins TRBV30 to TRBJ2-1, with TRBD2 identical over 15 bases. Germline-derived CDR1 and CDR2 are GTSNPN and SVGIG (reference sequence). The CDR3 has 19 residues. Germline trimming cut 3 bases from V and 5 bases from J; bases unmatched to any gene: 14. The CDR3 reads CAWSPTGTSGRRSHNEQFF. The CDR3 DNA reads TGTGCCTGGAGCCCAACCGGGACTAGCGGGAGGAGGTCCCACAATGAGCAGTTCTTC.

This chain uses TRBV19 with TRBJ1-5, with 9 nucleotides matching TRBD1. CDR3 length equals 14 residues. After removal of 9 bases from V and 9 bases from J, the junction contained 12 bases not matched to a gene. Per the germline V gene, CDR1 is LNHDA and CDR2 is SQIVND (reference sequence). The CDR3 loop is CASNPGTGWVPQHF. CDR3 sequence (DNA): TGTGCCAGCAATCCCGGGACAGGGTGGGTGCCCCAGCATTTT. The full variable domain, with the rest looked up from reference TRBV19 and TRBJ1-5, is DGGITQSPKYLFRKEGQNVTLSCEQNLNHDAMYWYRQDPGQGLRLIYYSQIVNDFQKGDIAEGYSVSREKKESFPLTVTSAQKNPTAFYLCASNPGTGWVPQHFGDGTRLSIL.

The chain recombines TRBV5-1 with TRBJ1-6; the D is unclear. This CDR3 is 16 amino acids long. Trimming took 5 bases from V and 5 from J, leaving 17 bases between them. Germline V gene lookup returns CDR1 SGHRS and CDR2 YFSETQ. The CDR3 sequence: CASRWSTTPNNSPLHF. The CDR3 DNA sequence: TGCGCCAGCAGATGGTCGACAACCCCTAATAATTCACCCCTCCACTTT.

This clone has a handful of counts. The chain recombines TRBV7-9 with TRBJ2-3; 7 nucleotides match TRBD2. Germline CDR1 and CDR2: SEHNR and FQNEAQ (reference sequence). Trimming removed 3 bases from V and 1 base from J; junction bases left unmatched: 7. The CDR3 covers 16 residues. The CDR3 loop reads CASSFGSAGGTDTQYF. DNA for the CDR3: TGTGCCAGCAGCTTTGGGTCGGCGGGAGGCACAGATACGCAGTATTTT.

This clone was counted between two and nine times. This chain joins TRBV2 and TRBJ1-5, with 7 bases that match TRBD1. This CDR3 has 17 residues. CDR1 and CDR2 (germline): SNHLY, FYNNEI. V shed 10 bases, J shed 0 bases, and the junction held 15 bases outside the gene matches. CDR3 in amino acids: CANPTGATSYSNQPQHF. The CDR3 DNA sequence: TGTGCCAACCCAACAGGGGCAACTTCATATAGCAATCAGCCCCAGCATTTT.

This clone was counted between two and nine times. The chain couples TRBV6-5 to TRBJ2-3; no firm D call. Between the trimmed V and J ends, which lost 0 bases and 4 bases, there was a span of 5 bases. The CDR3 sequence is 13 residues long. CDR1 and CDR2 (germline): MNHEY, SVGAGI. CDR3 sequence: CASSYSRADTQYF. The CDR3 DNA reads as TGTGCCAGCAGTTACTCCCGGGCAGATACGCAGTATTTT.

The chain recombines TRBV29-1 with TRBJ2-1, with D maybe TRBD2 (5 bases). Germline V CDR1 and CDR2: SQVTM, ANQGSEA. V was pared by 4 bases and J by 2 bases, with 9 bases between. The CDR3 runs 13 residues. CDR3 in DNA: TGCAGCGTTGGTAGCGTAGCCTACAATGAGCAGTTCTTC. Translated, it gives CSVGSVAYNEQFF.

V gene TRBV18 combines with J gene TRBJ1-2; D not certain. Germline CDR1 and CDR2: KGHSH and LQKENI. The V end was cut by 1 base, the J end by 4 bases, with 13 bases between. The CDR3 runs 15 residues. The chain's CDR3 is CASSPLLSDTYGYTF. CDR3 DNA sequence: TGTGCCAGCTCACCACTCTTATCAGATACCTATGGCTACACCTTC.

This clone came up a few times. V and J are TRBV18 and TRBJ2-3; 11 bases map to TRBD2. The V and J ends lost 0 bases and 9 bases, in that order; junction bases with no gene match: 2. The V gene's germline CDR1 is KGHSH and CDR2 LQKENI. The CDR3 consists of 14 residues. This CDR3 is CASSPPSGGATQYF. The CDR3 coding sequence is TGTGCCAGCTCACCACCTAGCGGGGGGGCGACGCAGTATTTT.

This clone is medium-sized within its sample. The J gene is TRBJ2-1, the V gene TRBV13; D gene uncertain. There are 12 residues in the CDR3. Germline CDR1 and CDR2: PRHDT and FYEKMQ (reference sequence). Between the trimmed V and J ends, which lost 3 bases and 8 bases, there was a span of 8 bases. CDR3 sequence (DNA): TGTGCCAGCAGCTTCGAGCCCCATGAGCAGTTCTTC. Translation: CASSFEPHEQFF.

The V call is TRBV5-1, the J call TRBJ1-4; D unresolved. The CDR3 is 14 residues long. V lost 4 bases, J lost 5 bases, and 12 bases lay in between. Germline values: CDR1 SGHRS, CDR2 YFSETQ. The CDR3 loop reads CASSASSPNEKLFF. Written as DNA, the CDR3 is TGCGCCAGCAGCGCCTCCAGTCCAAATGAAAAACTGTTTTTT.

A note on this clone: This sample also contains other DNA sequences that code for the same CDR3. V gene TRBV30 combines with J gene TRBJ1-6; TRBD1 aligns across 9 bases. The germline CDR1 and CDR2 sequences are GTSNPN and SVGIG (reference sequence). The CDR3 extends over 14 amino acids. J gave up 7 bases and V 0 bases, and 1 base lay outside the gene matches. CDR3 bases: TGTGCCTGGAGTGTAACAGGGGGCAATTCACCCCTCCACTTT. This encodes CAWSVTGGNSPLHF.

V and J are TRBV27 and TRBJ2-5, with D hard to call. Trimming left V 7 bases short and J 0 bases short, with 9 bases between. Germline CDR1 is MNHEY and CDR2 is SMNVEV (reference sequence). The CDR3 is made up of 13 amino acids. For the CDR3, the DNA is TGTGCCAGCAAGTCGGTGTACCAAGAGACCCAGTACTTC. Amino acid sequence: CASKSVYQETQYF.

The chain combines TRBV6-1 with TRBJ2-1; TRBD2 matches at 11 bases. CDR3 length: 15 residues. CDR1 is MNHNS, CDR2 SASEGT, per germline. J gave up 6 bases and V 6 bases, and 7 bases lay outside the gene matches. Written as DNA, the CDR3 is TGTGCCAGCAGCTTAGATAGCGGGAGGGCCAATGAGCAGTTCTTC. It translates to CASSLDSGRANEQFF.

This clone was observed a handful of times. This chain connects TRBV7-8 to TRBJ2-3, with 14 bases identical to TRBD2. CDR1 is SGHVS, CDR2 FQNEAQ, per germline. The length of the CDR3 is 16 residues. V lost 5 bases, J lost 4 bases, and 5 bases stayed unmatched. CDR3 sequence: CASSPRLAGGSDTQYF. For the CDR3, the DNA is TGTGCCAGCAGCCCTCGACTAGCGGGGGGGTCAGATACGCAGTATTTT. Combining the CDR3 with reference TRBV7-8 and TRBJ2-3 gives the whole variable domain GAGVSQSPRYKVAKRGQDVALRCDPISGHVSLFWYQQALGQGPEFLTYFQNEAQLDKSGLPSDRFFAERPEGSVSTLKIQRTQQEDSAVYLCASSPRLAGGSDTQYFGPGTRLTVL.

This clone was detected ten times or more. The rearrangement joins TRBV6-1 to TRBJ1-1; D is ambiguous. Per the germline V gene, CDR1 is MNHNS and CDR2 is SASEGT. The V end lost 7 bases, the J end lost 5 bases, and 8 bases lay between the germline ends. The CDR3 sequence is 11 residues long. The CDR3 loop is CASIGETEAFF. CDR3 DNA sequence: TGTGCCAGCATAGGAGAAACTGAAGCTTTCTTT.

The CDR3 sequence is CASSPLAGGTNTGELFF. CDR3 in DNA: TGTGCCAGCTCACCACTGGCGGGAGGTACGAACACCGGGGAGCTGTTTTTT. The rearrangement links TRBV18 to TRBJ2-2; 8 bases align to TRBD2. The CDR3 sequence is 17 residues long. From germline, CDR1 is KGHSH and CDR2 LQKENI. V trimming: 1 base; J trimming: 0 bases; junction bases outside the gene matches: 4.